This T cell receptor (beta chain) came from a study of blood T cell repertoires in COVID-19. The overall study: COVID-19 samples from acute and convalescent phases originated in the United States, Italy and Spain. Sources were T cells, B-cell-depleted T cells, or PBMCs; the material itself was cDNA or gDNA.

This CDR3 has 15 amino acids. V was cut by 0 bases and J by 7 bases, with 10 bases left in between. CDR1 is ENHRY and CDR2 is SYGVKD in the germline V gene. Profiling relied on immunoSEQ multiplex PCR, and the TCRdb table lists in-frame clones only, not all of them. The table records 100,000 or so clones, about four fifths of them present only once. The source material was peripheral blood. This chain links TRBV10-3 with TRBJ1-6; maybe TRBD1 (6 bases). The clonotype was recovered from a woman between 70 and 85 years old with acute or convalescent COVID-19. The CDR3 sequence is CAISESPGVNSPLHF. In nucleotides, the CDR3 is TGTGCCATCAGTGAGTCTCCAGGGGTAAATTCACCCCTCCACTTT.